This T cell receptor beta chain was sequenced in a study of T cell repertoires in cytomegalovirus infection (dated by TCRdb to about 2019). Study-wide context: Peptide stimulations targeted recently identified HLA-C-restricted CMV epitopes, whose presentation resists viral immunomodulation, together with well-studied HLA-B-restricted epitopes. Because public TCR beta signatures pointed to carriage of CMV infection together with the matching HLA type, the HLA type of each donor mattered for the analysis.

This clonotype was seen at least ten times. Its target antigen remains unknown. The record has no base qualities; no much larger clone is one base away. TCRdb lists the instrument as Illumina HiSeq 1500. The public reads were reprocessed in TCRdb via fastp at Q25 and MiXCR, keeping in-frame beta chains. Merged by CDR3 protein, the rows form single entries marked with the most common genes and DNA. In all, the sample holds roughly 87,000 distinct CDR3 sequences, and around 32% of those were seen once. The ten most abundant clones make up more than 70% of the sample. General conclusions and limits of the study: Carriers of CMV infection plus the relevant HLA type were discriminated by the cumulative frequency of public TCR beta family members in the study cohort and in an independent roughly 400-donor cohort. The ex vivo response was dominated by HLA-C-restricted CMV-specific TCR beta clonotypes, which also provided the single most frequent clonotype in two of eight donors.

The sample's treatment or condition label, in plain terms: in vitro stimulation with specific CMV peptide epitopes to enrich CMV-specific T cells. The cysteine opens and the phenylalanine closes a CDR3 of 17 amino acids. The entry retains the CDR3 DNA only, 51 bases that are in frame from base 1. In the germline V gene (reference sequence), CDR1 corresponds to DFQATT and CDR2 to SNEGSKA. Cut back by 6 bases and 4 bases, the V and J ends lie 25 bases apart. The source material was CD8+ T cells from cultured PBMCs, sampled from culture after CMV antigen stimulation. This chain is built from TRBV20-1 and TRBJ1-5; D gene: possibly TRBD1, on 5 matching bases. This receptor was identified in a human donor in good health (CMV status not recorded). Some clones in this sample may be carry-over from other donors' samples. The CDR3 corresponds to CSAWGGSGEFGNQPQHF. At the DNA level, the sequence is TGCAGTGCCTGGGGGGGGAGCGGGGAGTTCGGTAATCAGCCCCAGCATTTT.